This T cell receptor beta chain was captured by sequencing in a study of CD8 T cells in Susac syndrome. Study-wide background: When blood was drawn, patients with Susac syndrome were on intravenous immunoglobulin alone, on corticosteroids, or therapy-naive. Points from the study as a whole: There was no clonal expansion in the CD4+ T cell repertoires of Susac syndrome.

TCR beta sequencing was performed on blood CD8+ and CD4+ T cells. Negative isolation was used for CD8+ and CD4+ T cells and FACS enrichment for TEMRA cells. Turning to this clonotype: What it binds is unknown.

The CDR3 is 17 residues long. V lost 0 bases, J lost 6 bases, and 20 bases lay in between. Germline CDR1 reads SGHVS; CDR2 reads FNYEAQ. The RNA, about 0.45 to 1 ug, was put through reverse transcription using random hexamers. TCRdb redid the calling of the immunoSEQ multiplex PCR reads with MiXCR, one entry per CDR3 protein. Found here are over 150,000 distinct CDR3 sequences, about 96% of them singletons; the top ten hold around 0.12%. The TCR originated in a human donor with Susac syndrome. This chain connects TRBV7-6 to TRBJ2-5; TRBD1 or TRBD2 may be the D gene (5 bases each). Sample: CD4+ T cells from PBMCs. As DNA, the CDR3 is TGTGCCAGCAGCTTAGCGTATAGGGGAGAGAGGTCAAAGACCCAGTACTTC. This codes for CASSLAYRGERSKTQYF.